These T cell receptor beta chains were read from a single sample in a study of T cell repertoires in aging, cancer and after chemotherapy. MiXCR was run by TCRdb on the multiplex PCR reads, yielding one entry per CDR3 protein. Of 6,300 or so distinct CDR3 sequences listed, around 33% are singletons. Source material: blood. Receptors were obtained from a human donor in good health. CDR3s include the opening cysteine and the closing phenylalanine or tryptophan. The D gene is left open where the match is weak. Only some rows state a clone size, as once, few, many or a class for expanded clones.

TRBV6-1	TRBJ2-1	TRBD1	NA	CASSAQGDEQFF	TGTGCCAGCAGTGCACAGGGGGACGAGCAGTTCTTC
TRBV29-1	TRBJ1-2	NA	medium-sized	CSVAGTRNYGYTF	TGCAGCGTTGCCGGGACAAGAAACTATGGCTACACCTTC
TRBV7-9	TRBJ2-7	TRBD2	NA	CVSSGPGTSGKQYF	TGTGTCAGCAGCGGACCCGGGACTAGCGGGAAACAGTACTTC
TRBV6-5	TRBJ1-1	TRBD1	NA	CASSKTGPNTEAFF	TGTGCCAGCAGCAAGACAGGGCCGAACACTGAAGCTTTCTTT
TRBV18	TRBJ2-5	NA	few	CASSLLETQYF	TGTGCCAGCTCTCTCCTGGAGACCCAGTACTTC
TRBV15	TRBJ2-5	NA	NA	CATGGSQETQYF	TGTGCCACCGGGGGAAGTCAAGAGACCCAGTACTTC
TRBV19	TRBJ1-5	NA	NA	CASSMLGVSNQPQHF	TGTGCCAGTAGTATGCTCGGGGTAAGCAATCAGCCCCAGCATTTT
TRBV11-1	TRBJ1-1	NA	NA	CASSLGQDPNTEAFF	TGTGCCAGCAGCTTAGGACAGGACCCGAACACTGAAGCTTTCTTT
TRBV14	TRBJ2-7	TRBD1	NA	CASSQVGTDSYEQYF	TGTGCCAGCAGCCAAGTCGGGACAGACTCCTACGAGCAGTACTTC
TRBV15	TRBJ2-6	TRBD1	medium-sized	CATRTGGAGGANVLTF	TGTGCCACCAGAACAGGGGGCGCGGGTGGGGCCAACGTCCTGACTTTC
TRBV11-3	TRBJ2-5	NA	NA	CASSFMWQGETQYF	TGTGCCAGCAGCTTTATGTGGCAGGGGGAGACCCAGTACTTC
TRBV7-2	TRBJ2-5	NA	few	CASSLNLAGGF	TGTGCCAGCAGCTTAAATCTAGCAGGAGGCTTC
TRBV11-1	TRBJ2-3	TRBD2	NA	CASSSLAGGRGTDTQYF	TGTGCCAGCAGCTCACTAGCGGGGGGGCGGGGCACAGATACGCAGTATTTT
TRBV19	TRBJ2-2	TRBD1	NA	CASSLGQGAVGGELFF	TGTGCCAGTAGTCTCGGACAGGGGGCGGTTGGCGGGGAGCTGTTTTTT
TRBV19	TRBJ2-6	NA	NA	CASTGALSGANVLTF	TGTGCCAGTACCGGGGCGCTCTCTGGGGCCAACGTCCTGACTTTC